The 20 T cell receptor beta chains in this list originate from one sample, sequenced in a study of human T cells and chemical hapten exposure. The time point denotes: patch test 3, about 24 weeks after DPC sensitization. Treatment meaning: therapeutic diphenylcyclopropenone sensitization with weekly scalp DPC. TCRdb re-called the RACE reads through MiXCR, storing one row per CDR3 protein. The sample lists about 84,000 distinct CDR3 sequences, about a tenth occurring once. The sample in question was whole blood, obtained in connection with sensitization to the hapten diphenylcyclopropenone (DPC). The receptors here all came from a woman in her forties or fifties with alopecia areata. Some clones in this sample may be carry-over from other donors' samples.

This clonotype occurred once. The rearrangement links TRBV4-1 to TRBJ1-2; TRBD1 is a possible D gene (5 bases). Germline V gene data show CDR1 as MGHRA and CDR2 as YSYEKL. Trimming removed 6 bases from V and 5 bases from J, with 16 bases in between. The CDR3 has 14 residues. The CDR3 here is CASSLAVGGYGYTF. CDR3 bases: TGCGCCAGCAGTCTGGCAGTCGGGGGGTATGGCTACACCTTC.

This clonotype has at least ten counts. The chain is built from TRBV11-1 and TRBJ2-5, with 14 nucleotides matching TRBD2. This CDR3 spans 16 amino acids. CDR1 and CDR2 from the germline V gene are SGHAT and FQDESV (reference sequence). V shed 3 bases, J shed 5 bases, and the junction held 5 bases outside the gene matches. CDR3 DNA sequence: TGTGCCAGCAGCTTGGGACTAGCGGGAGATCTGGAGACCCAGTACTTC. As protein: CASSLGLAGDLETQYF.

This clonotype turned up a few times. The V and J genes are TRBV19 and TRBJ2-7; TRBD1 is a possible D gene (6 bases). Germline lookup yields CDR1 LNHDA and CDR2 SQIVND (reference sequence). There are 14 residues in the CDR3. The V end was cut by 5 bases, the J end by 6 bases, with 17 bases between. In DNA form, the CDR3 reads TGTGCCAGTAGTCCCTCGACAGGCCCCTCCGAGCAGTACTTC. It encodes CASSPSTGPSEQYF.

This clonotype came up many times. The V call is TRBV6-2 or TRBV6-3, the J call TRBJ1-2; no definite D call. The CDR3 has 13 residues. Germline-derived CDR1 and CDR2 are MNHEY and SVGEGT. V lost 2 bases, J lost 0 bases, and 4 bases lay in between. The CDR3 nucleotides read TGTGCCAGCAGTTACACGACTAACTATGGCTACACCTTC. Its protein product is CASSYTTNYGYTF.

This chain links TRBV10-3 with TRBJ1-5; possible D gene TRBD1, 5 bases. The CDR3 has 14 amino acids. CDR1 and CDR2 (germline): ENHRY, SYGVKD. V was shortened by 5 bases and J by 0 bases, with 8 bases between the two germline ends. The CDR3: CAISTGNSNQPQHF. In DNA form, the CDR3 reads TGTGCCATCAGTACAGGAAATAGCAATCAGCCCCAGCATTTT.

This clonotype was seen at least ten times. The CDR3 coding sequence is TGCGCCAGCAGCTTGGACAGCGGGAGGGCCGACGGGGAGACCCAGTACTTC. Translating gives CASSLDSGRADGETQYF. The rearrangement joins TRBV5-1 to TRBJ2-5, with 10 bases fitting TRBD2. Trimming at V came to 0 bases and at J to 5 bases, leaving 10 bases not matched to a gene. Germline CDR1 reads SGHRS; CDR2 reads YFSETQ. This CDR3 spans 17 amino acids.

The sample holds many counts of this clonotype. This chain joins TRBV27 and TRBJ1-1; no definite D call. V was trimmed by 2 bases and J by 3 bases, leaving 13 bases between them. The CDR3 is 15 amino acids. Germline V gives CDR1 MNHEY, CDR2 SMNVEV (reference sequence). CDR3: CASSLEVGRDTEAFF. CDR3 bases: TGTGCCAGCAGTTTAGAGGTAGGGAGGGACACTGAAGCTTTCTTT.

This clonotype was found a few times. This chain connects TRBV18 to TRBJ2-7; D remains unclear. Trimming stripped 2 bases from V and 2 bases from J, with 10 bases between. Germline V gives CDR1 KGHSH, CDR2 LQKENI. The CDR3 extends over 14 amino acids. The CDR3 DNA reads TGTGCCAGCTCACCAAGGAGAGGCGCCTACGAGCAGTACTTC. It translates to CASSPRRGAYEQYF.

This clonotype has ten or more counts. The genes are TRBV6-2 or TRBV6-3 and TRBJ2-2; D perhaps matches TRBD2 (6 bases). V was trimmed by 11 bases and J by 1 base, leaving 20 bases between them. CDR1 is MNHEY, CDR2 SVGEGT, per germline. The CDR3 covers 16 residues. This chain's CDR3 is CAHKTTSQENTGELFF. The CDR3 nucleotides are TGTGCCCATAAAACGACTAGTCAGGAGAACACCGGGGAGCTGTTTTTT.

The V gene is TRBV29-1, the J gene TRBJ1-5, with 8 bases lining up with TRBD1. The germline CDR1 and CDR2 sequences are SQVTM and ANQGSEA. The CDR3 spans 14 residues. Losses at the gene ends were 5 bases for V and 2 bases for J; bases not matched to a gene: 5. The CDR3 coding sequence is TGCAGCGTTAGTCAGGGGGCGGGCAATCAGCCCCAGCATTTT. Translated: CSVSQGAGNQPQHF.

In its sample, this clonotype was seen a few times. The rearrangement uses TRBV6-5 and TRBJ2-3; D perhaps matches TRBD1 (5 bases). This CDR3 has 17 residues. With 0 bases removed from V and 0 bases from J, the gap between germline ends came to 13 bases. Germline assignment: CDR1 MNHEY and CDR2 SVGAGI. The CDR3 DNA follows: TGTGCCAGCAGTTACTCGAAGGGGCCAGGGAGCACAGATACGCAGTATTTT. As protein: CASSYSKGPGSTDTQYF.

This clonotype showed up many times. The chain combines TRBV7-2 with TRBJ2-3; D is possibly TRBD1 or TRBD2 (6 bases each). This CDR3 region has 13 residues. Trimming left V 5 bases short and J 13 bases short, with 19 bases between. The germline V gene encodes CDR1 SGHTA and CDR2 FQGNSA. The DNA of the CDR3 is TGTGCCAGCAGCCGTCAGGAGGGGGTCAGGGAGTATTTT. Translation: CASSRQEGVREYF.

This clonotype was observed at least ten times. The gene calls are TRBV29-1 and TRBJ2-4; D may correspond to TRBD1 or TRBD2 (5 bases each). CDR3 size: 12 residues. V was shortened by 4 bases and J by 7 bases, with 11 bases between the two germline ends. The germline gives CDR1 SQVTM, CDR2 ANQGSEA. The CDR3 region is CSVGSEGNIQYF. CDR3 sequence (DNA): TGCAGCGTTGGGTCTGAGGGGAACATTCAGTACTTC. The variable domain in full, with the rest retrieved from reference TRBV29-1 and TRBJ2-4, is SAVISQKPSRDICQRGTSLTIQCQVDSQVTMMFWYRQQPGQSLTLIATANQGSEATYESGFVIDKFPISRPNLTFSTLTVSNMSPEDSSIYLCSVGSEGNIQYFGAGTRLSVL.

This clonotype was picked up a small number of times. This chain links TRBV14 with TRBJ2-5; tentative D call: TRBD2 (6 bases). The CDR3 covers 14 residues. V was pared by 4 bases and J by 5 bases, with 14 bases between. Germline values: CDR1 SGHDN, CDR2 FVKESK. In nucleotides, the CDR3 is TGTGCCAGCAGCCCCTTTGGAGGGCGGGAGACCCAGTACTTC. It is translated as CASSPFGGRETQYF. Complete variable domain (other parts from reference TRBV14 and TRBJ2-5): EAGVTQFPSHSVIEKGQTVTLRCDPISGHDNLYWYRRVMGKEIKFLLHFVKESKQDESGMPNNRFLAERTGGTYSTLKVQPAELEDSGVYFCASSPFGGRETQYFGPGTRLLVL.

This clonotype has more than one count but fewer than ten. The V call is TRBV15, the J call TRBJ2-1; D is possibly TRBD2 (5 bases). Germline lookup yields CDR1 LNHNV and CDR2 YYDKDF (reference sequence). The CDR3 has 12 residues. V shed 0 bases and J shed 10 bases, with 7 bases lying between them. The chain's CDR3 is CATSREGDEQFF. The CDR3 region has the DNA TGTGCCACCAGCAGAGAGGGAGACGAGCAGTTCTTC.

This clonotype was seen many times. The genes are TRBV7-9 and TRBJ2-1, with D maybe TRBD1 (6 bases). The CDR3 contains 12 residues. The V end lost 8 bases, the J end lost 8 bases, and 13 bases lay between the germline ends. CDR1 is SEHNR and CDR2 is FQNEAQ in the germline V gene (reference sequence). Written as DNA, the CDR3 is TGTGCCAGCCAGAACAGGGAGCATGAGCAGTTCTTC. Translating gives CASQNREHEQFF.

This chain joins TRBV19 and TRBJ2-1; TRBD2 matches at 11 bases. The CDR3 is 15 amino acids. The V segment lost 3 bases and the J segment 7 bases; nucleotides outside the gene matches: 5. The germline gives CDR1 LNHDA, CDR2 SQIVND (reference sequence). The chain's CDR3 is CASSITSGSANEQFF. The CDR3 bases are TGTGCCAGTAGTATTACTAGCGGGAGCGCTAATGAGCAGTTCTTC. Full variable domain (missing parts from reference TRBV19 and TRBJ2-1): DGGITQSPKYLFRKEGQNVTLSCEQNLNHDAMYWYRQDPGQGLRLIYYSQIVNDFQKGDIAEGYSVSREKKESFPLTVTSAQKNPTAFYLCASSITSGSANEQFFGPGTRLTVL.

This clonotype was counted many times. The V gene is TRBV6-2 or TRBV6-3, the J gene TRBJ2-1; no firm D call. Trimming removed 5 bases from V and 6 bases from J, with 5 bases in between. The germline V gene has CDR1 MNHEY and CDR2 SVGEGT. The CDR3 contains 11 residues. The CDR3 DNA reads TGTGCCAGCAGTCCCCTCAATGAGCAGTTCTTC. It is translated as CASSPLNEQFF.

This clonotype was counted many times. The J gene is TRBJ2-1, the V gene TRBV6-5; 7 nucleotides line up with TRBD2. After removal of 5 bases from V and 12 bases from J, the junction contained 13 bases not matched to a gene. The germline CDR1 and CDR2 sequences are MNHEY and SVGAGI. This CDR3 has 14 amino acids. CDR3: CASSDWGGANSQFF. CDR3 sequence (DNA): TGTGCCAGCAGTGACTGGGGGGGAGCCAATTCGCAGTTCTTC.

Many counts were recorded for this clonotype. The CDR3 DNA reads as TGTGCCACCAGTGATCCCGGCCCGGTGGTAGCGGTGAACACTGAAGCTTTCTTT. Translating gives CATSDPGPVVAVNTEAFF. This chain links TRBV24-1 with TRBJ1-1; D is ambiguous. CDR1 is KGHDR, CDR2 SFDVKD, per germline. The CDR3 is 18 amino acids. Trimming pared 3 bases from V and 0 bases from J, leaving 19 bases between.